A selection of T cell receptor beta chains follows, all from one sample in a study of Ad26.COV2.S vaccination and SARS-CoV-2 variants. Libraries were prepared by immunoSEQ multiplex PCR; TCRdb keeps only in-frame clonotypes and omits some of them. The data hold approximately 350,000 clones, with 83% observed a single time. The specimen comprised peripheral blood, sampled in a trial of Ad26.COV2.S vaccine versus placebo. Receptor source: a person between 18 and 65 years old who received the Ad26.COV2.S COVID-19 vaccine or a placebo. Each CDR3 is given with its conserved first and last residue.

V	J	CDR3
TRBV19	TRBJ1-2	CASSNRGSIYGYTF
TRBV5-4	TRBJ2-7	CASWTQGSEQYF
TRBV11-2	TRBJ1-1	CASSFGLGVSTEAFF
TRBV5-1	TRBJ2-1	CASSLAQYNEQFF
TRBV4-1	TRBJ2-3	CASSQAPSGGTTDTQYF
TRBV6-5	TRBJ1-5	CASSMDTLNQPQHF
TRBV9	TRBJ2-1	CASSGSWGNEQFF
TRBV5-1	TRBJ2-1	CASSQGLGQGLSYNEQFF
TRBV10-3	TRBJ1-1	CAITASLRGNTEAFF
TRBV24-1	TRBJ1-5	CATSDRRGGNQPQHF
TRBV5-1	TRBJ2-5	CASSLASAGFEETQYF
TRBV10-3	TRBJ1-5	CAISEPGSNQPQHF
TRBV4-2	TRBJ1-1	CASSQEARGREAFF